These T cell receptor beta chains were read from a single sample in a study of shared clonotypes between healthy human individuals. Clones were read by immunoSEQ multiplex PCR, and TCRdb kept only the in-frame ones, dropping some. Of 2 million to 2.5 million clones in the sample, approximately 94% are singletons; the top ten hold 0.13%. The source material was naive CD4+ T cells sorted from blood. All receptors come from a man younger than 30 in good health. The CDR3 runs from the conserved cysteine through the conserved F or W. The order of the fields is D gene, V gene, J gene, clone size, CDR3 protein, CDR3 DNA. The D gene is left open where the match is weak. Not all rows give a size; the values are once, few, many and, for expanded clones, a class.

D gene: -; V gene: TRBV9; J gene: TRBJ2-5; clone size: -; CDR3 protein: CASSDRLGFETQYF; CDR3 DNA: TGTGCCAGCAGCGACAGACTGGGATTCGAGACCCAGTACTTC
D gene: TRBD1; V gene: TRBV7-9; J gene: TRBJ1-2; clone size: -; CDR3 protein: CASSPKDRGGGYTF; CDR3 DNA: TGTGCCAGCAGCCCTAAAGACAGGGGAGGAGGCTACACCTTC
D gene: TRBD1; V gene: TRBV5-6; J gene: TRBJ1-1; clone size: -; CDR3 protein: CASSYRGLSTEAFF; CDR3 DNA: TGTGCCAGCAGCTACAGGGGCTTGAGCACTGAAGCTTTCTTT
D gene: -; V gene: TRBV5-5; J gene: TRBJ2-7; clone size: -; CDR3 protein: CASSLAEGRNYEQYF; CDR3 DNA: TGTGCCAGCAGCTTGGCGGAGGGGAGAAACTACGAGCAGTACTTC
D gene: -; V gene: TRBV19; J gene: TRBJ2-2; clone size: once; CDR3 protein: CASGLNFGELFF; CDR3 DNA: TGTGCCAGTGGACTAAACTTCGGGGAGCTGTTTTTT
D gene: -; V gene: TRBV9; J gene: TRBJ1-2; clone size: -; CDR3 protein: CASSALLMGSGYTF; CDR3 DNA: TGTGCCAGCAGCGCCCTTTTGATGGGCTCTGGCTACACCTTC
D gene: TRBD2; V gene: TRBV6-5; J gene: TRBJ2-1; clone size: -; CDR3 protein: CASLLAGGKNEQFF; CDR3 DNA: TGTGCCAGCCTACTAGCGGGAGGGAAGAATGAGCAGTTCTTC
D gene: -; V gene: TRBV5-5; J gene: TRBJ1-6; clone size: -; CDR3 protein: CASSLVIDNSPLHF; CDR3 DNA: TGTGCCAGCAGCTTGGTCATCGATAATTCACCCCTCCACTTT
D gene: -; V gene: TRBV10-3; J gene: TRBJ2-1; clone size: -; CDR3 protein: CAISDNSPRSSYNEQFF; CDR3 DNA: TGTGCCATCAGTGATAACTCCCCCCGGAGCTCCTACAATGAGCAGTTCTTC
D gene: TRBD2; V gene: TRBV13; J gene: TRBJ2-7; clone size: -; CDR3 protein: CASSMGLAGVYEQYF; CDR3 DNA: TGTGCCAGCAGCATGGGACTAGCGGGAGTCTACGAGCAGTACTTC
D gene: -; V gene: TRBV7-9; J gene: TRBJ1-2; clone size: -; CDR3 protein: CASSLDIYGYTF; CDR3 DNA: TGTGCCAGCAGCTTAGATATCTATGGCTACACCTTC
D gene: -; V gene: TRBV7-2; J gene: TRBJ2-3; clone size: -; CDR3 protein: CASKTELGRPDTQYF; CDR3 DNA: TGTGCCAGCAAGACTGAACTGGGGCGCCCAGATACGCAGTATTTT
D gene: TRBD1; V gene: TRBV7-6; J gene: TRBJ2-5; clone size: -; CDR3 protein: CASRTGEGTQYF; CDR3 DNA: TGTGCCAGCAGAACAGGGGAAGGGACCCAGTACTTC
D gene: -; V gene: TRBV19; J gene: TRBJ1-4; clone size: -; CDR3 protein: CASNKEGTNEKLFF; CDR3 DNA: TGTGCCAGTAACAAAGAAGGTACCAATGAAAAACTGTTTTTT
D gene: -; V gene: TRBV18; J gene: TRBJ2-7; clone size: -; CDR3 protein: CASSPGGTSSYEQYF; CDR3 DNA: TGTGCCAGCTCACCAGGTGGGACTTCGTCCTACGAGCAGTACTTC
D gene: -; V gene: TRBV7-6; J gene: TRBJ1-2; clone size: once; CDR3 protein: CASSPGPNYGYTF; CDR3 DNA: TGTGCCAGCAGCCCCGGCCCTAACTATGGCTACACCTTC
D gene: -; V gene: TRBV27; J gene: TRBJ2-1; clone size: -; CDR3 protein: CASSLSRASGLQKQFF; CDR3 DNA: TGTGCCAGCAGTTTATCACGGGCCTCCGGATTACAGAAACAGTTCTTC
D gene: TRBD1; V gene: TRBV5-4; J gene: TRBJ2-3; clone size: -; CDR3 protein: CASSTGQGTDTQYF; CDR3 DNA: TGTGCCAGCAGCACCGGACAGGGCACAGATACGCAGTATTTT
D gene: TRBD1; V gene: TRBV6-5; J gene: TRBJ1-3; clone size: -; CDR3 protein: CASSDRDSGNTIYF; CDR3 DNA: TGTGCCAGCAGCGACAGGGACTCTGGAAACACCATATATTTT
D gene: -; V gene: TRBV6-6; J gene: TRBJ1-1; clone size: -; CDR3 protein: CASEDLNTEAFF; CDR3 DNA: TGTGCCAGCGAAGACCTGAACACTGAAGCTTTCTTT
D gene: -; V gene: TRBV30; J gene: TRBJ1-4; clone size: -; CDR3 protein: CAWSGYTAVTNEKLFF; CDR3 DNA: TGTGCCTGGAGTGGGTATACGGCTGTAACTAATGAAAAACTGTTTTTT
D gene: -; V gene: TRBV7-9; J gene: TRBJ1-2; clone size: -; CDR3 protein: CASSFDTYGYTF; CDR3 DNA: TGTGCCAGCAGCTTCGACACCTATGGCTACACCTTC
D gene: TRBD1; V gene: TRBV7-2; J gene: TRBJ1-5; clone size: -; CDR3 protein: CASSWGQGGQPQHF; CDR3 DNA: TGTGCCAGCAGCTGGGGACAGGGCGGCCAGCCCCAGCATTTT
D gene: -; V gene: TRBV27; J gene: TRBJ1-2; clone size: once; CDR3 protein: CASSLVEGSGYTF; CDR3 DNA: TGTGCCAGCAGTTTAGTCGAGGGAAGTGGCTACACCTTC
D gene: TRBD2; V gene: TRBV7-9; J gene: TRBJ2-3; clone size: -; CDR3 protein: CASSPGGSTDTQYF; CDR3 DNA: TGTGCCAGCAGCCCCGGGGGGAGCACAGATACGCAGTATTTT
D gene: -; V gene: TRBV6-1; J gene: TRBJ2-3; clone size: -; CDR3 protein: CASSNMGLDTDTQYF; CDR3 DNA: TGTGCCAGCAGTAATATGGGACTCGACACAGATACGCAGTATTTT
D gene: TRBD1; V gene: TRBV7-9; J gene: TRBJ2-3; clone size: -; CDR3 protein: CASSLVPGGPSTDTQYF; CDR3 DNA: TGTGCCAGCAGCTTAGTACCAGGGGGACCTAGCACAGATACGCAGTATTTT
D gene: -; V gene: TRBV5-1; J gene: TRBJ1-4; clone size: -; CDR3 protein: CASKTNTATNEKLFF; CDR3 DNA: TGCGCCAGCAAAACGAACACAGCAACTAATGAAAAACTGTTTTTT
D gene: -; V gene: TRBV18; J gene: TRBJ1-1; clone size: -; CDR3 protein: CASSPPATTEAFF; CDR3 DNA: TGTGCCAGCTCACCACCCGCCACCACTGAAGCTTTCTTT
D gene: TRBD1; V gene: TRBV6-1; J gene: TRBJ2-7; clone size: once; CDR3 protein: CASLSGGSSYEQYF; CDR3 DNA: TGTGCCAGCCTCTCAGGGGGCAGCTCCTACGAGCAGTACTTC
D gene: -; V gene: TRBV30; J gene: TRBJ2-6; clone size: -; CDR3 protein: CAWTGDLSGANVLTF; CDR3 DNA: TGTGCCTGGACCGGGGACTTGTCTGGGGCCAACGTCCTGACTTTC